This TCR beta chain was sequenced for a study of cytomegalovirus exposure and HLA in healthy donors. Findings of the study overall: Subsequent analysis revealed that first-cohort TCR clusters tended to co-occur in the 120 or so validation repertoires.

Concerning this clone itself: Its specificity is not known.

Trimming removed 4 bases from V and 0 bases from J; junction bases left unmatched: 14. Germline V gene lookup returns CDR1 LNHDA and CDR2 SQIVND (reference sequence). The CDR3 is made up of 18 amino acids. Sequencing was performed with immunoSEQ multiplex PCR; in TCRdb, only in-frame clones are kept and a portion is missing. The sample holds around 130,000 clones, roughly nine tenths seen once. This chain links TRBV19 with TRBJ2-7; 8 positions match TRBD1. The sample comprised PBMCs. The TCR originated in a man aged 25 to 40 in good health and CMV-seronegative. The CDR3 nucleotides are TGTGCCAGTAGTAAACCAACACAGGGGGGCACCATCTCCTACGAGCAGTACTTC. Translating it yields CASSKPTQGGTISYEQYF.